This TCR beta chain was recorded in a study of blood T cell repertoires in COVID-19. Study-level background: Material from acute and convalescent COVID-19 was sourced from the United States, Italy and Spain.

Germline V gives CDR1 SGHTA, CDR2 FQGNSA. Trimming left V 4 bases short and J 4 bases short, with 16 bases between. The CDR3 covers 15 residues. The authors' processing: Estimation of nucleated cell counts relied on the amplification of reference gene primers. Libraries were prepared by immunoSEQ multiplex PCR; TCRdb keeps only in-frame clonotypes and omits some of them. The V and J calls and clone size are taken from that table; D and trimming were inferred from the DNA. Of about 260,000 clones listed, approximately 87% were seen once; the top ten hold 2% to 3%. Sequenced input: peripheral blood. This clonotype was sampled from a woman in her fifties or sixties with acute or convalescent COVID-19. This sequence joins TRBV7-2 and TRBJ1-2; D unclear. The CDR3 sequence is CASSSRPDSGYGYTF. The CDR3 DNA is TGTGCCAGCAGCTCCCGACCCGATAGCGGCTATGGCTACACCTTC. The complete variable domain, with remaining parts taken from reference TRBV7-2 and TRBJ1-2, reads GAGVSQSPSNKVTEKGKDVELRCDPISGHTALYWYRQSLGQGLEFLIYFQGNSAPDKSGLPSDRFSAERTGGSVSTLTIQRTQQEDSAVYLCASSSRPDSGYGYTFGSGTRLTVV.